The 7 T cell receptor beta chains listed next were all sequenced from one sample in a study of blood T cells in healthy people across ages. Sample-barcoded 5' priming and a J-beta primer mix drove a second PCR of about 6 to 12 cycles. TCRdb called the 5' RACE reads again in MiXCR, with one record for every CDR3 protein. Found here are over 750,000 distinct CDR3 sequences, 20% to 25% of them singletons; the top ten hold 9.4%. The data also belong to a second study, concerning T cells of mothers and their children.

Sequenced input: blood. The receptors stem from a boy aged 5-17 years in good health.

V gene TRBV9 combines with J gene TRBJ2-1, with unresolved D. The CDR3 consists of 13 residues. V shed 0 bases and J shed 4 bases, with 5 bases lying between them. Germline-derived CDR1 and CDR2 are SGDLS and YYNGEE. This chain's CDR3 is CASSVVGYNEQFF. CDR3 DNA: TGTGCCAGCAGCGTAGTTGGGTACAATGAGCAGTTCTTC.

This clonotype was observed a handful of times. The V and J genes are TRBV7-9 and TRBJ2-5; 8 nucleotides line up with TRBD2. The J call may not be correct, given that the DNA end is closer to TRBJ2-1. The CDR3 has 16 residues. Looked up from germline, CDR1 is SEHNR and CDR2 is FQNEAQ (reference sequence). The CDR3 nucleotides are TGTGCCAGCAGCTTATCCTATGGGCTAGCGGGTCTTGAGCAGTTCTTC. This gives the protein CASSLSYGLAGLEQFF.

This clonotype has more than one count but fewer than ten. V usage is TRBV12-3 or TRBV12-4 and J usage is TRBJ1-4, with D tentatively TRBD1 (5 bases). This CDR3 region has 13 residues. The V gene lost 10 bases and the J gene lost 4 bases, with 13 bases spanning the gap. The CDR3: CAILDSLNEKLFF. In DNA form, the CDR3 reads TGTGCCATTTTAGACAGCCTTAATGAAAAACTGTTTTTT.

The rearrangement joins TRBV7-2 to TRBJ1-1; 7 bases align to TRBD1. CDR3 size: 12 residues. CDR1 is SGHTA and CDR2 is FQGNSA in the germline V gene. The V segment lost 5 bases and the J segment 10 bases; nucleotides outside the gene matches: 7. CDR3: CASSRGTDGAFF. The DNA for the CDR3 is TGTGCCAGCAGCCGAGGGACAGATGGAGCTTTCTTT.

This clonotype was detected a few times. The final CDR3 position lacks the conserved phenylalanine or tryptophan, pointing to a likely read error. The chain employs TRBV7-2 and TRBJ2-5; perhaps D is TRBD1 or TRBD2 (5 bases each). V gave up 4 bases and J gave up 5 bases, with 23 bases separating them. This CDR3 contains 17 residues. The germline V gene has CDR1 SGHTA and CDR2 FQGNSA. CDR3 coding DNA: TGTGCCAGCAGCTCCGAACAGAGGGGTATTCGATCGGAGACCCAGTACCTC. This sequence encodes CASSSEQRGIRSETQYL.

Comment on this clonotype: One junction end does not reproduce the germline sequence, and a read error may be involved. The V and J genes are TRBV4-3 and TRBJ2-1, with 10 bases matching TRBD2. The germline V gene has CDR1 LGHNA and CDR2 YSLEER. The CDR3 runs 16 residues. The chain's CDR3 is CASSPSGGDSYNGQFF. Here the CDR3 DNA reads TGCGCCAGCAGCCCTAGCGGGGGAGACTCCTACAATGGGCAGTTCTTC.

This clonotype has more than one count but fewer than ten. In nucleotides, the CDR3 is TGTGCCAGCAATCGAGCCGGGGAGCTGTTTTTT. Translated: CASNRAGELFF. The chain employs TRBV9 and TRBJ2-2; D not resolved. This CDR3 spans 11 amino acids. The germline CDR1 and CDR2 sequences are SGDLS and YYNGEE. Trimming shortened V by 6 bases and J by 6 bases, and 6 bases separated the two germline ends.